This TCR beta chain appears in the sequencing data of a study of yellow fever vaccine responses in identical twins. Regarding the study as a whole: In identical twins, vaccine T cell responses appeared partly shared and partly individual.

Using its own MiXCR run on the RT-PCR reads, TCRdb lists one record per CDR3 protein. The sample includes under 1,000 distinct CDR3 sequences, about 85% of them seen just once. Worth noting for this clonotype: Antigen specificity is unknown.

The sequenced sample was T cells from blood (PBMCs), unsorted or a sorted subset (not recorded which), obtained before or after yellow fever vaccination (not recorded which). The clonotype originates from a female donor who received the yellow fever vaccine.

CDR3 in DNA: TGTGCCAGCAGCTTGGTTTGTGGTCACACTGAAGCTTTCTTT. Its translation: CASSLVCGHTEAFF. This chain links TRBV11-1 with TRBJ1-1; the D is unclear. The CDR3 consists of 14 residues. Trimming removed 3 bases at V and 3 bases at J, with 11 bases between. Germline CDR1 reads SGHAT; CDR2 reads FQDESV (reference sequence).